What follows are 18 T cell receptor beta chains derived from one specimen sequenced in a study of read filtering for tumor transcriptome and immune sequencing. From around 440 ng of RNA, a library with molecular barcoded alpha/delta and beta/gamma adaptors was made. Each CDR3 protein is one row after TCRdb ran MiXCR on the reads. The sample has fewer than 75,000 distinct CDR3 sequences, roughly 20% seen once; the top ten hold approximately 18%. The sequencing sample was made of a population of CD138-negative cells sorted from bone marrow. All receptors derive from a donor at least 40 years old with multiple myeloma.

This clonotype was found many times. V gene TRBV28 combines with J gene TRBJ2-4; D is undetermined. In germline, CDR1 is MDHEN, CDR2 SYDVKM. The CDR3 covers 14 residues. Trimming shortened V by 5 bases and J by 1 base, and 9 bases separated the two germline ends. The CDR3 coding sequence is TGTGCCAGCAGTATAGGGTTGGCCAAAAACATTCAGTACTTC. This sequence encodes CASSIGLAKNIQYF.

At least ten counts were recorded for this clonotype. The V and J genes are TRBV7-8 and TRBJ1-1; a possible D gene is TRBD1 (6 bases). From germline, CDR1 is SGHVS and CDR2 FQNEAQ. With 1 base removed from V and 0 bases from J, the gap between germline ends came to 6 bases. The CDR3 runs to 14 residues. Here the CDR3 DNA reads TGTGCCAGCAGCTTAGGGACAGTGAACACTGAAGCTTTCTTT. Amino acid sequence: CASSLGTVNTEAFF.

There are a few counts of this clonotype. The CDR3 DNA sequence: TGCGCCAGCAGCCCCCAGACAGGCGTGAACACTGAAGCTTTCTTT. Residues: CASSPQTGVNTEAFF. The rearrangement uses TRBV5-1 and TRBJ1-1; tentative D call: TRBD1 (6 bases). The CDR3 runs to 15 residues. Germline values: CDR1 SGHRS, CDR2 YFSETQ. Trimming removed 4 bases from V and 0 bases from J, with 13 bases in between.

This clonotype was recorded at least ten times. The chain employs TRBV9 and TRBJ2-5; 11 bases line up with TRBD2. CDR1 is SGDLS and CDR2 is YYNGEE in the germline V gene. CDR3 length: 16 residues. Losses at the gene ends were 4 bases for V and 5 bases for J; bases not matched to a gene: 10. CDR3 in DNA: TGTGCCAGCAGCCCAGGGGCTAGCGGGGGGTGGGAGACCCAGTACTTC. Protein product: CASSPGASGGWETQYF.

This clonotype was counted many times. This chain joins TRBV13 and TRBJ2-2; the D is unclear. The CDR3 totals 16 residues. Trimming cost V 5 bases and J 2 bases, with 15 bases left between them. CDR1 and CDR2 from the germline V gene are PRHDT and FYEKMQ (reference sequence). CDR3 sequence reads: CASSLRWAKNTGELFF. Written as DNA, the CDR3 is TGTGCCAGCAGCCTCCGGTGGGCCAAAAACACCGGGGAGCTGTTTTTT.

There are many counts of this clonotype. The chain recombines TRBV20-1 with TRBJ2-3; 10 bases fit TRBD2. Germline CDR1 is DFQATT and CDR2 is SNEGSKA (reference sequence). The CDR3 spans 15 residues. Germline trimming cut 0 bases from V and 4 bases from J; bases unmatched to any gene: 4. CDR3 bases: TGCAGTGCTAGAGACACTAGCGGGGTGGCAGATACGCAGTATTTT. Its translation: CSARDTSGVADTQYF.

In this sample, this clonotype is medium-sized. The V call is TRBV6-1, the J call TRBJ1-2; TRBD1 might be the D (5 bases). The CDR3 loop spans 13 amino acids. The germline V and J ends were trimmed by 6 bases and 5 bases, with 13 bases remaining between them. Germline CDR1 and CDR2: MNHNS and SASEGT. The CDR3 sequence is CASSTGTDYGYTF. CDR3 in DNA: TGTGCCAGCAGCACCGGGACGGATTATGGCTACACCTTC.

This clonotype was counted many times. The chain uses TRBV5-1 and TRBJ1-1, with D maybe TRBD1 (5 bases). Germline V CDR1 and CDR2: SGHRS, YFSETQ. The CDR3 covers 15 residues. Trimming removed 4 bases from V and 0 bases from J, with 13 bases in between. CDR3 amino acids: CASSPRAEMNTEAFF. Here the CDR3 DNA reads TGCGCCAGCAGCCCCAGGGCAGAAATGAACACTGAAGCTTTCTTT.

In its sample, this clonotype was seen many times. V and J are TRBV3-1 and TRBJ1-5; 9 positions match TRBD1. With 3 bases clipped from V and 9 bases from J, the junction kept 6 bases outside the gene matches. CDR3 length equals 14 residues. CDR1 LGHDT and CDR2 YNNKEL come from the germline V gene (reference sequence). As DNA, the CDR3 is TGTGCCAGCAGCCAGGACAGGGGCCTATGGCCCCAGCATTTT. Protein sequence: CASSQDRGLWPQHF.

As regards this clonotype: An end of the junction does not agree with germline; a read error may underlie this. The genes are TRBV3-1 and TRBJ2-2; tentatively, D is TRBD2 (5 bases). The CDR3 runs 15 residues. Germline values: CDR1 LGHDT, CDR2 YNNKEL (reference sequence). CDR3 DNA sequence: TGTGCCTGCAGCCAAGATGCTACGAACACCGGGGAGCTGTCTTTT. Translation: CACSQDATNTGELSF.

Details on this clonotype: A much larger clone lies a single base off, so this may be a read error. V is TRBV28 and J is TRBJ1-1; D gene uncertain. This CDR3 region has 12 residues. Trimming took off 6 bases at V and 10 bases at J, with 15 bases between the two ends. CDR1 is MDHEN, CDR2 SYDVKM, per germline. The CDR3 protein is CASRLLPASAFF. Written as DNA, the CDR3 is TGTGCCAGCAGGCTCTTGCCCGCGTCAGCTTTCTTT.

This clonotype was observed a handful of times. The chain employs TRBV20-1 and TRBJ2-2, with D perhaps assigned TRBD1 or TRBD2 (5 bases each). Deletions cut 3 bases from V and 3 bases from J, with 8 bases between. The V gene's germline CDR1 is DFQATT and CDR2 SNEGSKA (reference sequence). CDR3 length: 13 residues. The CDR3 DNA reads as TGCAGTGCTAGCGGGACGTACACCGGGGAGCTGTTTTTT. Amino acids: CSASGTYTGELFF.

This clonotype occurred many times. CDR3 region: CASSRTGSNYGYTF. The CDR3, as DNA: TGTGCCAGCAGCCGGACAGGGAGTAACTATGGCTACACCTTC. The genes are TRBV3-1 and TRBJ1-2, with 8 bases identical to TRBD1. The CDR3 is made up of 14 amino acids. V lost 4 bases to trimming and J lost 1 base; unmatched junction nucleotides: 2. Germline CDR1 and CDR2: LGHDT and YNNKEL (reference sequence). Full variable domain (rest looked up from reference TRBV3-1 and TRBJ1-2): DTAVSQTPKYLVTQMGNDKSIKCEQNLGHDTMYWYKQDSKKFLKIMFSYNNKELIINETVPNRFSPKSPDKAHLNLHINSLELGDSAVYFCASSRTGSNYGYTFGSGTRLTVV.

V usage is TRBV7-9 and J usage is TRBJ2-5, with 11 bases identical to TRBD1. The CDR3 loop spans 16 amino acids. After removal of 5 bases from V and 4 bases from J, the junction contained 9 bases not matched to a gene. CDR1 is SEHNR and CDR2 is FQNEAQ in the germline V gene (reference sequence). CDR3 bases: TGTGCCAGCAGCCAACGGACAGGGGGCGTGAGAGAGACCCAGTACTTC. Its protein product is CASSQRTGGVRETQYF.

This clonotype has ten or more counts. The chain employs TRBV12-3 or TRBV12-4 and TRBJ2-5; TRBD2 matches at 10 bases. Trimming took 3 bases from V and 4 from J; bases not matched to a gene: 20. CDR3 length: 20 residues. CDR3 amino acids: CASSFLPGLAGVGGSETQYF. The CDR3 region has the DNA TGTGCCAGCAGTTTCCTTCCGGGGCTAGCGGGAGTGGGGGGGTCAGAGACCCAGTACTTC.

About this clonotype: This may be a read error: a much more frequent sequence differs by one nucleotide. The conserved phenylalanine or tryptophan normally closing the CDR3 is absent here, so this likely arose from a read error. This chain links TRBV3-1 with TRBJ2-7, with TRBD2 as a possible D gene (5 bases). The CDR3 contains 14 residues. Germline assignment: CDR1 LGHDT and CDR2 YNNKEL (reference sequence). V lost 0 bases, J lost 5 bases, and 11 bases lay in between. The CDR3 here is CASSQDLAYDEQYS. DNA of the CDR3: TGTGCCAGCAGCCAAGATCTAGCTTACGACGAGCAGTACTCC.

This clonotype was detected many times. The V call is TRBV28, the J call TRBJ2-1, with TRBD2 as a possible D gene (6 bases). Trimming pared 5 bases from V and 5 bases from J, leaving 19 bases between. The CDR3 sequence is 16 residues long. CDR1 and CDR2 (germline): MDHEN, SYDVKM. The CDR3 protein is CASSPLWEDPHNEQFF. CDR3 in DNA: TGTGCCAGCAGTCCCCTGTGGGAGGATCCCCACAATGAGCAGTTCTTC.

As to this clonotype: A read error is possible here, since a much larger clone lies one base away. This chain links TRBV2 with TRBJ1-1; D gene unclear. Trimming took 4 bases from V and 0 from J, leaving 6 bases between them. Germline V gene sequence: CDR1 SNHLY, CDR2 FYNNEI. The CDR3 totals 13 residues. The CDR3 DNA follows: TGTGCCAGCAGTGCCGAGGTGAACACTGAAGCTTTCTTT. This codes for CASSAEVNTEAFF.